These 32 T cell receptor beta chains share one sample of origin, sequenced in a study of blood T cell repertoires in COVID-19. Here immunoSEQ multiplex PCR was the method, and the copy in TCRdb shows in-frame clones only, minus some. The sample lists some 97,000 clones, over 65% occurring once. Specimen: peripheral blood. The receptors originated from a human donor in a cohort sampled during active COVID-19.

This chain connects TRBV4-1 to TRBJ2-5; D possibly corresponds to TRBD1 (5 bases). The CDR3 covers 16 residues. Per germline, CDR1 MGHRA and CDR2 YSYEKL. Trimming left V 0 bases short and J 1 base short, with 12 bases between. The CDR3 sequence: CASSQDGHRTQETQYF. In nucleotides, the CDR3 is TGCGCCAGCAGCCAAGATGGGCACAGGACCCAAGAGACCCAGTACTTC.

The gene calls are TRBV4-3 and TRBJ1-1; TRBD1 aligns across 7 bases. The CDR3 totals 15 residues. Germline CDR1 and CDR2: LGHNA and YSLEER. With 3 bases clipped from V and 4 bases from J, the junction kept 8 bases outside the gene matches. CDR3 in amino acids: CASSHSDRVATEAFF. The DNA of the CDR3 is TGCGCCAGCAGCCATTCAGACAGGGTAGCCACTGAAGCTTTCTTT.

This clone was seen a single time. The chain employs TRBV3-1 (or the pseudogene TRBV3-2) and TRBJ1-5; D is perhaps TRBD1 (5 bases). Deletions cut 5 bases from V and 6 bases from J, with 8 bases between. The CDR3 runs 12 residues. CDR1 is LGHDT and CDR2 is YNNKEL in the germline V gene (reference sequence). The CDR3 nucleotides read TGTGCCAGCAGCGACGGGGGTCAGCCCCAGCATTTT. Protein sequence: CASSDGGQPQHF.

The rearrangement joins TRBV18 to TRBJ2-3, with TRBD1 matching over 8 bases. Unmatched junction bases numbered 9, after V lost 6 bases and J lost 4 bases. Germline values: CDR1 KGHSH, CDR2 LQKENI. The CDR3 has 15 residues. The CDR3 DNA sequence: TGTGCCAGCTCCCTACGTCCACAGGGGGCAGATACGCAGTATTTT. Translating gives CASSLRPQGADTQYF.

The chain is built from TRBV9 and TRBJ1-4, with D possibly TRBD1 on 6 matching bases. This CDR3 region has 15 residues. CDR1 and CDR2 (germline): SGDLS, YYNGEE. Trimming took 3 bases from V and 5 from J, leaving 14 bases between them. CDR3 sequence: CASSARGNVNEKLFF. As DNA, the CDR3 is TGTGCCAGCAGCGCGAGGGGGAACGTAAATGAAAAACTGTTTTTT.

J is TRBJ2-5 and V is TRBV18; perhaps TRBD1 as D (6 bases). Deletions cut 5 bases from V and 13 bases from J, with 23 bases between. The germline V gene has CDR1 KGHSH and CDR2 LQKENI. The CDR3 is 14 residues long. In nucleotides, the CDR3 is TGTGCCAGCTCAATCCTGGACAGCCCGTTGGGTTCGTACTTC. It specifies CASSILDSPLGSYF.

The genes are TRBV5-4 and TRBJ2-1; no reliable D call. Trimming pared 6 bases from V and 8 bases from J, leaving 15 bases between. The CDR3 runs to 13 residues. Germline V gene data show CDR1 as SGHNT and CDR2 as YYREEE (reference sequence). Written as DNA, the CDR3 is TGTGCCAGCACTCGCAGAGGTGGCGATGAGCAGTTCTTC. This gives the protein CASTRRGGDEQFF.

The chain recombines TRBV7-9 with TRBJ2-3, with TRBD2 matching over 8 bases. CDR1 is SEHNR, CDR2 FQNEAQ, per germline (reference sequence). V lost 6 bases to trimming and J lost 2 bases; unmatched junction nucleotides: 7. CDR3 size: 15 residues. CDR3 in amino acids: CASRASGGPTDTQYF. CDR3 bases: TGTGCCAGCAGAGCAAGCGGGGGCCCCACAGATACGCAGTATTTT.

This clone was picked up a small number of times. This chain connects TRBV30 to TRBJ2-7; 11 bases map to TRBD1. CDR1 GTSNPN and CDR2 SVGIG come from the germline V gene (reference sequence). The CDR3 extends over 14 amino acids. The ends lost 2 bases at V and 3 bases at J; junction bases unmatched: 3. CDR3 region: CAWSRGQGVYEQYF. The DNA of the CDR3 is TGTGCCTGGAGTAGGGGACAGGGGGTCTACGAGCAGTACTTC.

The chain uses TRBV5-1 and TRBJ2-1, with TRBD2 as a possible D gene (6 bases). The V and J ends lost 0 bases and 0 bases respectively, with 7 bases between them. The CDR3 length is 15 residues. The germline gives CDR1 SGHRS, CDR2 YFSETQ. CDR3 in amino acids: CASSLDGGSYNEQFF. The CDR3 bases are TGCGCCAGCAGCTTGGACGGGGGCTCCTACAATGAGCAGTTCTTC.

The chain employs TRBV3-1 (or the pseudogene TRBV3-2) and TRBJ2-7; D ambiguous. CDR1 is LGHDT, CDR2 YNNKEL, per germline (reference sequence). This CDR3 has 15 amino acids. The germline V and J ends were trimmed by 4 bases and 2 bases, with 15 bases remaining between them. The CDR3 here is CASSRMIDTAYEQYF. DNA for the CDR3: TGTGCCAGCAGCCGGATGATCGACACGGCCTACGAGCAGTACTTC.

This chain connects TRBV5-1 to TRBJ2-2; D remains ambiguous. The V gene's germline CDR1 is SGHRS and CDR2 YFSETQ. This CDR3 comprises 14 residues. V was clipped by 0 bases and J by 1 base, with 4 bases between them. This CDR3 is CASSLGGNTGELFF. The CDR3 DNA sequence: TGCGCCAGCAGCTTGGGCGGGAACACCGGGGAGCTGTTTTTT.

V usage is TRBV5-6 and J usage is TRBJ1-1; TRBD1 is a possible D gene (6 bases). CDR1 is SGHDT, CDR2 YYEEEE, per germline. This CDR3 comprises 16 residues. The V gene lost 3 bases and the J gene lost 6 bases, with 21 bases spanning the gap. CDR3 amino acids: CASSYSESGAYAEAFF. In DNA, the CDR3 is TGTGCCAGCAGCTATTCGGAGTCAGGGGCTTATGCTGAAGCTTTCTTT.

The chain links TRBV6-2 or TRBV6-3 to TRBJ2-5; TRBD1 matches at 9 bases. This CDR3 region has 15 residues. Per germline, CDR1 MNHEY and CDR2 SVGEGT. V lost 5 bases and J lost 4; bases outside the gene matches: 8. CDR3 nucleotide sequence: TGTGCCAGCAGTCTGGGACAGGGCTTGAGAGAGACCCAGTACTTC. It specifies CASSLGQGLRETQYF.

V usage is TRBV5-1 and J usage is TRBJ2-3; 7 nucleotides agree with TRBD2. This CDR3 has 18 amino acids. Trimming at V came to 0 bases and at J to 1 base, leaving 11 bases not matched to a gene. The germline V gene encodes CDR1 SGHRS and CDR2 YFSETQ. The DNA for the CDR3 is TGCGCCAGCAGCTTGGTTGCGGGAGCGAGTAAGGGCACAGATACGCAGTATTTT. It translates to CASSLVAGASKGTDTQYF.

The V call is TRBV6-5, the J call TRBJ2-7; perhaps TRBD1 as D (5 bases). The CDR3 runs to 13 residues. V gave up 6 bases and J gave up 6 bases, with 15 bases separating them. CDR1 MNHEY and CDR2 SVGAGI come from the germline V gene. In DNA form, the CDR3 reads TGTGCCAGCAGGTTGGGGCAGTATGGCGAGCAGTACTTC. It is translated as CASRLGQYGEQYF.

This clone was seen only once. The V and J genes are TRBV30 and TRBJ1-3; 8 positions match TRBD1. CDR1 is GTSNPN and CDR2 is SVGIG in the germline V gene (reference sequence). The CDR3 is 15 amino acids. The trim removed 2 bases at V and 0 bases at J, leaving 3 bases unmatched. This CDR3 is CAWSKTGGSGNTIYF. CDR3 DNA: TGTGCCTGGAGTAAAACAGGGGGCTCTGGAAACACCATATATTTT. The whole variable domain, remainder taken from reference TRBV30 and TRBJ1-3, is SQTIHQWPATLVQPVGSPLSLECTVEGTSNPNLYWYRQAAGRGLQLLFYSVGIGQISSEVPQNLSASRPQDRQFILSSKKLLLSDSGFYLCAWSKTGGSGNTIYFGEGSWLTVV.

The chain combines TRBV7-2 with TRBJ2-5, with TRBD1 identical over 7 bases. The V and J ends lost 4 bases and 4 bases, in that order; junction bases with no gene match: 3. The CDR3 has 13 residues. Germline V gene sequence: CDR1 SGHTA, CDR2 FQGNSA. Here the CDR3 reads CASSYTGVETQYF. CDR3 DNA sequence: TGTGCCAGCAGCTACACAGGGGTAGAGACCCAGTACTTC.

This sequence joins TRBV4-1 and TRBJ2-7; D is ambiguous. This CDR3 is 13 amino acids long. Germline CDR1 is MGHRA and CDR2 is YSYEKL. V was clipped by 0 bases and J by 3 bases, with 6 bases between them. The chain's CDR3 is CASSQDGSYEQYF. The CDR3 coding sequence is TGCGCCAGCAGCCAAGATGGCAGCTACGAGCAGTACTTC.

The V and J genes are TRBV25-1 and TRBJ1-1; no reliable D call. There are 12 residues in the CDR3. The germline V gene has CDR1 MGHDK and CDR2 SYGVNS. V lost 5 bases to trimming and J lost 5 bases, with 9 bases between them. The CDR3 DNA reads as TGTGCCAGCAGTTCCCCGCGGACTGAAGCTTTCTTT. This gives the protein CASSSPRTEAFF.

This rearrangement joins TRBV18 to TRBJ2-7; no clear D. The CDR3 has 13 residues. Looked up from germline, CDR1 is KGHSH and CDR2 is LQKENI. V lost 4 bases and J lost 7, with 14 bases in between. The CDR3 nucleotides read TGTGCCAGCTCACAAGACTCCGGTGGAGAGCAGTACTTC. Residues: CASSQDSGGEQYF.

V and J are TRBV10-3 and TRBJ1-2, with 10 bases fitting TRBD1. Germline CDR1 reads ENHRY; CDR2 reads SYGVKD. With 7 bases clipped from V and 1 base from J, the junction kept 6 bases outside the gene matches. CDR3 length: 15 residues. CDR3 region: CAITPGTGVNYGYTF. CDR3 nucleotides: TGTGCCATCACCCCCGGGACAGGGGTTAACTATGGCTACACCTTC.

This chain connects TRBV5-1 to TRBJ2-1, with 8 bases lining up with TRBD1. Germline CDR1 reads SGHRS; CDR2 reads YFSETQ. The CDR3 spans 19 residues. Losses at the gene ends were 0 bases for V and 8 bases for J; bases not matched to a gene: 19. The CDR3 nucleotides read TGCGCCAGCAGCTTGGCCCCTGGCCGACAGGGGAGCCTAGCCCATGAGCAGTTCTTC. It specifies CASSLAPGRQGSLAHEQFF.

The rearrangement uses TRBV5-5 and TRBJ2-7, with a tentative D call TRBD1 (6 bases). Germline values: CDR1 SGHKS, CDR2 YYEKEE (reference sequence). Trimming took off 4 bases at V and 4 bases at J, with 15 bases between the two ends. The CDR3 extends over 14 amino acids. The CDR3 region has the DNA TGTGCCAGCAGCGGGGGCCTAGAATCTTACGAGCAGTACTTC. Its protein is CASSGGLESYEQYF.

The genes are TRBV9 and TRBJ1-1; D is unclear. V lost 3 bases and J lost 7, with 13 bases in between. Germline-derived CDR1 and CDR2 are SGDLS and YYNGEE. The CDR3 spans 13 residues. As DNA, the CDR3 is TGTGCCAGCAGCGAACAGATCCAGAGTGAAGCTTTCTTT. Its translation is CASSEQIQSEAFF.

V gene TRBV4-3 combines with J gene TRBJ2-1; 7 nucleotides line up with TRBD2. This CDR3 contains 15 residues. The junction had 5 bases not matched to a gene; V was cut back by 0 bases and J by 6 bases. Per germline, CDR1 LGHNA and CDR2 YSLEER. The CDR3: CASSQEGGIGNEQFF. CDR3 nucleotide sequence: TGCGCCAGCAGCCAAGAGGGGGGGATTGGCAATGAGCAGTTCTTC.

This clone was counted once. DNA of the CDR3: TGTGCCAGCAGTATACAGGGTTCCACTGAAGCTTTCTTT. It is translated as CASSIQGSTEAFF. This chain joins TRBV6-5 and TRBJ1-1; D is possibly TRBD1 (6 bases). This CDR3 spans 13 amino acids. Germline-derived CDR1 and CDR2 are MNHEY and SVGAGI. Deletions cut 5 bases from V and 4 bases from J, with 11 bases between.

This chain uses TRBV7-8 with TRBJ2-7; 10 nucleotides match TRBD1. The CDR3 runs to 15 residues. Losses at the gene ends were 0 bases for V and 1 base for J; bases not matched to a gene: 0. Germline CDR1 and CDR2: SGHVS and FQNEAQ. CDR3 amino acids: CASSLAGQGSYEQYF. The DNA for the CDR3 is TGTGCCAGCAGCTTAGCGGGACAGGGGTCCTACGAGCAGTACTTC.

The chain recombines TRBV18 with TRBJ1-2; 9 positions match TRBD1. The J segment lost 7 bases and the V segment lost 3 bases, leaving 6 bases of the junction unmatched. The germline gives CDR1 KGHSH, CDR2 LQKENI. This CDR3 is 14 amino acids long. CDR3 loop: CASSPNIQGAGYTF. CDR3 sequence (DNA): TGTGCCAGCTCACCCAATATACAGGGGGCTGGCTACACCTTC.

J is TRBJ1-2 and V is TRBV5-1; TRBD1 matches at 8 bases. The germline V gene has CDR1 SGHRS and CDR2 YFSETQ. The CDR3 consists of 15 residues. The V and J ends lost 2 bases and 5 bases, in that order; junction bases with no gene match: 8. The CDR3 bases are TGCGCCAGCAGCTTCTCGGCGGGACAGGAATATGGCTACACCTTC. It encodes CASSFSAGQEYGYTF.

In its sample, this clone was seen once. The rearrangement links TRBV27 to TRBJ2-5; tentatively, D is TRBD2 (6 bases). V was cut by 3 bases and J by 3 bases, with 8 bases left in between. Germline assignment: CDR1 MNHEY and CDR2 SMNVEV (reference sequence). This CDR3 contains 13 residues. The CDR3, as DNA: TGTGCCAGCAGTTTCGGCGGGGAAGAGACCCAGTACTTC. Protein product: CASSFGGEETQYF.

The rearrangement joins TRBV2 to TRBJ1-1; 7 bases map to TRBD1. The V gene's germline CDR1 is SNHLY and CDR2 FYNNEI. The CDR3 length is 15 residues. After removal of 6 bases from V and 0 bases from J, the junction contained 7 bases not matched to a gene. The CDR3 DNA sequence: TGTGCCAGCAGGGGCTGGGACAGATTGAACACTGAAGCTTTCTTT. Protein: CASRGWDRLNTEAFF. Together with reference TRBV2 and TRBJ1-1, the CDR3 gives the full variable domain: EPEVTQTPSHQVTQMGQEVILRCVPISNHLYFYWYRQILGQKVEFLVSFYNNEISEKSEIFDDQFSVERPDGSNFTLKIRSTKLEDSAMYFCASRGWDRLNTEAFFGQGTRLTVV.